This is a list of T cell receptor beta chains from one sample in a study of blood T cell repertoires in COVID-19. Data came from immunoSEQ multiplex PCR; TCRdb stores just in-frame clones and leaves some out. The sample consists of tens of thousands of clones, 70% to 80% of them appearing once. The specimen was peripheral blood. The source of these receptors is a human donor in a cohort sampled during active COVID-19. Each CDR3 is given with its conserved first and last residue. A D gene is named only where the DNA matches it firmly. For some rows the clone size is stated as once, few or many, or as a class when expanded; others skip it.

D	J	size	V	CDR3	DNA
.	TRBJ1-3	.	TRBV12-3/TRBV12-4	CASSGVTIYF	TGTGCCAGCAGCGGGGTCACCATATATTTT
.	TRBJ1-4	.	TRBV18	CASSQEVGGGEKLFF	TGTGCCAGCTCGCAGGAGGTCGGGGGTGGTGAAAAACTGTTTTTT
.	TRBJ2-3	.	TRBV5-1	CASSVSGFTDTQYF	TGCGCCAGCAGCGTCTCGGGGTTCACAGATACGCAGTATTTT
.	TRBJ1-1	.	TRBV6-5	CASRGQLSNTEAFF	TGTGCCAGCAGAGGACAGCTCTCGAACACTGAAGCTTTCTTT
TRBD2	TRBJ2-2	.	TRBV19	CARGLIGGRGRLAGVSTGELFF	TGTGCCAGGGGCCTTATTGGGGGTAGAGGGAGACTAGCGGGAGTATCGACCGGGGAGCTGTTTTTT
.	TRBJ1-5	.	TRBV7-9	CASSSLQGSQPQHF	TGTGCCAGCAGTTCCCTTCAGGGAAGTCAGCCCCAGCATTTT
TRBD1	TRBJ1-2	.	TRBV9	CASSVGYRGESGYTF	TGTGCCAGCAGCGTAGGGTACAGGGGTGAAAGTGGCTACACCTTC
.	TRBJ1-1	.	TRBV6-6	CASSYSPEAPEAFF	TGTGCCAGCAGTTACTCCCCCGAGGCCCCTGAAGCTTTCTTT
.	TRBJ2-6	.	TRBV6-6	CASSYPQQAGANVLTF	TGTGCCAGCAGTTACCCACAGCAAGCTGGGGCCAACGTCCTGACTTTC
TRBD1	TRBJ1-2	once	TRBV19	CASSETGLYGYTF	TGTGCCAGTAGTGAGACAGGGCTCTATGGCTACACCTTC
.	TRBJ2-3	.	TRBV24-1	CATSASAGSDTQYF	TGTGCCACCAGTGCCAGTGCAGGGTCAGATACGCAGTATTTT
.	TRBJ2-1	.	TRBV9	CASSVGDRIDYNEQFF	TGTGCCAGCAGCGTAGGCGACAGGATAGATTACAATGAGCAGTTCTTC
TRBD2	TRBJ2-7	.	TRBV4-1	CASSLPGLGAEQYF	TGCGCCAGCAGTCTACCGGGACTAGGGGCCGAGCAGTACTTC
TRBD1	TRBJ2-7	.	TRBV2	CASSERSLGTGSYEQYF	TGTGCCAGCAGTGAGAGGTCTTTGGGGACAGGCTCCTACGAGCAGTACTTC
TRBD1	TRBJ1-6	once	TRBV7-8	CASGATGGYNSPLHF	TGTGCCAGCGGGGCGACAGGGGGCTATAATTCACCCCTCCACTTT
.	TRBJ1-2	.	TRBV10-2	CASRERTGSSDYGYTF	TGCGCCAGCAGGGAGAGAACAGGGTCATCGGACTATGGCTACACCTTC
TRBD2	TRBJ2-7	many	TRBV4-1	CASSQGAGSGIYEQYF	TGCGCCAGCAGCCAGGGCGCTGGTAGCGGGATCTACGAGCAGTACTTC
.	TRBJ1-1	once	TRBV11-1	CASSLSSRAAFF	TGTGCCAGCAGCTTATCATCGAGGGCGGCTTTCTTT
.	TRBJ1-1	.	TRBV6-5	CASSSGWGKAEAFF	TGTGCCAGCAGCTCAGGTTGGGGCAAGGCTGAAGCTTTCTTT
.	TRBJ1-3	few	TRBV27	CASSLTNSGNTIYF	TGTGCCAGCAGTTTAACTAACTCTGGAAACACCATATATTTT
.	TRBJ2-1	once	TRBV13	CASSLPSIDEQFF	TGTGCCAGCAGCTTACCTAGCATCGATGAGCAGTTCTTC
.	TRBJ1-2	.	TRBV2	CASSPDSYYGYTF	TGTGCCAGCAGCCCCGACAGCTACTATGGCTACACCTTC
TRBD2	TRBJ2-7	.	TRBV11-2	CASTPLGTSASYEQYF	TGTGCCAGCACCCCGTTGGGGACTAGCGCGTCCTACGAGCAGTACTTC
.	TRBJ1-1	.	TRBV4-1	CASRRGASTEAFF	TGCGCCAGCAGACGGGGGGCATCCACTGAAGCTTTCTTT
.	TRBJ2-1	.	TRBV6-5	CASSYSNINEQFF	TGTGCCAGCAGTTACTCGAACATCAATGAGCAGTTCTTC
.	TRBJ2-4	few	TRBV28	CASSFTGRLAKNIQYF	TGTGCCAGCAGTTTTACAGGCCGACTAGCCAAAAACATTCAGTACTTC
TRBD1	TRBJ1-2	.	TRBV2	CASSPSGTGRDGYTF	TGTGCCAGCAGTCCCTCCGGGACAGGGAGGGATGGCTACACCTTC
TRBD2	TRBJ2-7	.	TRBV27	CASSELAGGPLVYEQYF	TGTGCCAGCAGTGAACTAGCGGGAGGGCCTCTCGTCTACGAGCAGTACTTC
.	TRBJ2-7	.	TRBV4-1	CASSQDPRRGSSYEQYF	TGCGCCAGCAGCCAAGATCCTAGGCGGGGAAGCTCCTACGAGCAGTACTTC
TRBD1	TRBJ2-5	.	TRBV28	CASTMDRGQMTQYF	TGTGCCAGCACCATGGACAGGGGCCAAATGACCCAGTACTTC
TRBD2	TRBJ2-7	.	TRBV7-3	CAILAGVLPYEQYF	TGTGCCATCCTAGCGGGAGTTCTGCCCTACGAGCAGTACTTC
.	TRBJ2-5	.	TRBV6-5	CASSPPGSGETQYF	TGTGCCAGCAGTCCCCCGGGGAGCGGGGAGACCCAGTACTTC
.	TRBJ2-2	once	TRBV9	CASTPGGELFF	TGTGCCAGCACTCCCGGGGGGGAGCTGTTTTTT
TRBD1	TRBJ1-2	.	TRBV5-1	CASSSGQGDYGYTF	TGCGCCAGCAGCTCCGGACAGGGCGACTATGGCTACACCTTC
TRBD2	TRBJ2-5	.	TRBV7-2	CASSSRLAGGSETQYF	TGTGCCAGCAGCTCACGACTAGCGGGGGGGTCAGAGACCCAGTACTTC
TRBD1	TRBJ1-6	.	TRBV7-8	CASSFRDRDNSPLHF	TGTGCCAGCAGCTTCCGGGACAGGGATAATTCACCCCTCCACTTT
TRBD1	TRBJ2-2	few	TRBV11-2	CASSSEGATGELFF	TGTGCCAGCAGCTCCGAGGGGGCCACCGGGGAGCTGTTTTTT
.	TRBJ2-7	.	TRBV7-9	CASSRTPSRVFGEQYF	TGTGCCAGCAGCCGTACACCCTCCAGGGTGTTTGGCGAGCAGTACTTC
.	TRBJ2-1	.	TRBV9	CASSVGEHPYNEQFF	TGTGCCAGCAGCGTAGGGGAGCATCCCTACAATGAGCAGTTCTTC
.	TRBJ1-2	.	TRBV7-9	CASSPQVEGGYTF	TGTGCCAGCAGCCCCCAGGTGGAGGGAGGCTACACCTTC
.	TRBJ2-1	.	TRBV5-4	CASSTGLLSSYNEQFF	TGTGCCAGCAGCACCGGACTACTAAGCTCCTACAATGAGCAGTTCTTC
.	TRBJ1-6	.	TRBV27	CASSSVGRGTSSYNSPLHF	TGTGCCAGCTCATCGGTGGGGCGGGGGACGAGCTCCTATAATTCACCCCTCCACTTT
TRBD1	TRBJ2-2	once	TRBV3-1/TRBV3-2	CASQAGTGGSGELFF	TGTGCCAGTCAAGCCGGGACAGGGGGCTCCGGGGAGCTGTTTTTT
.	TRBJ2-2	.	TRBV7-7	CASSLTGSTGELFF	TGTGCTAGCAGCTTAACAGGATCCACCGGGGAGCTGTTTTTT
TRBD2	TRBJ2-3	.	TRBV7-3	CASSLVAGAGDTQYF	TGTGCCAGCAGCCTAGTAGCGGGAGCGGGAGATACGCAGTATTTT
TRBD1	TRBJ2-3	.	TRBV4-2	CASSQQLFAGTGGTDTQYF	TGTGCCAGCAGCCAACAACTTTTCGCCGGGACAGGGGGCACAGATACGCAGTATTTT
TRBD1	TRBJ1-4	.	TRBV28	CASSPQGAWEEKLFF	TGTGCCAGCAGTCCCCAGGGGGCATGGGAGGAAAAACTGTTTTTT
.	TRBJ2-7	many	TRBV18	CASSLEVSNLYEQYF	TGTGCCAGCTCTTTGGAGGTATCGAACCTCTACGAGCAGTACTTC
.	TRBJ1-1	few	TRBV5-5	CASGRGRTEAFF	TGTGCCAGCGGCCGAGGGCGCACTGAAGCTTTCTTT